A selection of T cell receptor beta chains follows, all from one sample in a study of regulatory T cells in long-lasting Graves disease. From the multiplex PCR reads, TCRdb called clonotypes with MiXCR, one entry per CDR3 protein. The table records roughly 430,000 distinct CDR3 sequences, about 15% of them present only once. This sample was also put to use in a study of T cells in Graves' hyperthyroidism and ophthalmopathy.

The sample consisted of peripheral blood mononuclear cells (PBMCs), taken at new diagnosis, from a patient treated with antithyroid drugs. The receptors shown here come from a woman younger than 45 with Graves disease. Both conserved end residues are part of each CDR3. A D gene is named only where the DNA matches it firmly. The size field is filled for only some rows; it gives once, few, many or a size class.

-,-,TRBV18,TRBJ2-3,TGTGCCAGCTCACCAGGCCTTCAAGGGAAAAGGGCAGATACGCAGTATTTT,CASSPGLQGKRADTQYF
many,-,TRBV2,TRBJ1-2,TGTGCCAGGAACAGAAAAGACAACTATGGCTACACCTTC,CARNRKDNYGYTF
-,TRBD2,TRBV9,TRBJ2-2,TGTGCCAGCAGCGTGGCGGGGGTAGCGGGAGAGGTTTCCGGGGAGCTGTTTTTT,CASSVAGVAGEVSGELFF
many,-,TRBV2,TRBJ2-4,TGTGCCAGCAGTGAAGCGGGAATCTCAATAGCCAAAAACATTCAGTACTTC,CASSEAGISIAKNIQYF
once,TRBD1,TRBV2,TRBJ1-6,TGTGCCAGCAGGAGGGAAGGGGGCCTGAATAATTCACCCCTCCACTTT,CASRREGGLNNSPLHF
many,TRBD1,TRBV28,TRBJ2-7,TGTGCCAGCAGTTTTTGGACAGGGTTTACCTACGAGCAGTACTTC,CASSFWTGFTYEQYF
few,-,TRBV18,TRBJ1-5,TGTGCCAGCTCACCATATGCGCAGGATAGCAATCAGCCCCAGCATTTT,CASSPYAQDSNQPQHF
many,-,TRBV11-1,TRBJ2-1,TGTGCCAGCGGGACTGAGAGCTCCTACAATGAGCAGTTCTTC,CASGTESSYNEQFF
many,-,TRBV12-3/TRBV12-4,TRBJ1-5,TGTGCCAGCAGTTCCCTGGGAGGGGCCAGCAATCAGCCCCAGCATTTT,CASSSLGGASNQPQHF
many,-,TRBV10-3,TRBJ2-7,TGTGCCATCAGTGAGGGGGTAGCCTACGAGCAGTACTTC,CAISEGVAYEQYF
many,-,TRBV18,TRBJ1-1,TGTGCCAGCTCACCCCAGCCGGGGGGGGGGACTGAAGCTTTCTTT,CASSPQPGGGTEAFF
many,-,TRBV10-2,TRBJ1-5,TGCGCCAGCAGTGAGTCGGACAGCAATCAGCCCCAGCATTTT,CASSESDSNQPQHF
many,-,TRBV7-2,TRBJ2-7,TGTGCCAGCAGCACAGATAGGAGCCCGTTCTACGAGCAGTACTTC,CASSTDRSPFYEQYF
many,-,TRBV3-1,TRBJ2-2,TGTGCCAGCAGGAACACCGGGGAGCTGTTTTTT,CASRNTGELFF
-,TRBD1,TRBV19,TRBJ1-1,TGTGCCAGTAGTATGTCCCGGACAGGCCTTGAAGCTTTCTTT,CASSMSRTGLEAFF
many,-,TRBV20-1,TRBJ1-4,TGCAGTGCTAGGGGCGATGAAAAACTGTTTTTT,CSARGDEKLFF
-,-,TRBV5-4,TRBJ1-4,TGTGCCAGCAGCCCAGGACAGACCGAAAAACTGTTTTTT,CASSPGQTEKLFF
many,-,TRBV2,TRBJ2-7,TGTGCCAGCAGGTATTCGGTTGGGGGCACGTACGAGCAGTACTTC,CASRYSVGGTYEQYF
few,-,TRBV11-1,TRBJ2-3,TGTGCCAGCAGCGCAAGACAGGACACAGATACGCAGTATTTT,CASSARQDTDTQYF
-,TRBD2,TRBV5-1,TRBJ2-1,TGCGCCACGCATAAAGGAGAACTAGCGCCGTGGGGCTATGAGCAGTTCTTC,CATHKGELAPWGYEQFF
many,-,TRBV7-9,TRBJ2-5,TGTGCCAGCAGCTTAGTACTTTCGGGGGGCTCTGAGACCCAGTACTTC,CASSLVLSGGSETQYF
few,TRBD1,TRBV7-9,TRBJ1-1,TGTGCCAGCAGCCCGGGGGGGACAGGGGGCACTGAAGCTTTCTTT,CASSPGGTGGTEAFF